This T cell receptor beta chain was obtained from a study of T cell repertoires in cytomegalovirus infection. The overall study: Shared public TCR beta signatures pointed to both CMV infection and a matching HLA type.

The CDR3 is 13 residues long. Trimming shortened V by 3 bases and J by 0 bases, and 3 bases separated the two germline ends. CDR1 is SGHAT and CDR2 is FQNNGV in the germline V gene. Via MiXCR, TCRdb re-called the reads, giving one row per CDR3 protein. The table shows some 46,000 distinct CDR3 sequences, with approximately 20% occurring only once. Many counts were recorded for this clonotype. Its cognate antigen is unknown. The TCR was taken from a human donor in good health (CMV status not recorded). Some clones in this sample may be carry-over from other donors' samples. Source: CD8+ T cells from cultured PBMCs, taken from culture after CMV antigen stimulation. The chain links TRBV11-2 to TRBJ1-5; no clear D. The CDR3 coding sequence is TGTGCCAGCAGCTTGGGTAGCAATCAGCCCCAGCATTTT. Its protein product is CASSLGSNQPQHF.